The text below deals with one T cell receptor beta chain. Deletions cut 0 bases from V and 2 bases from J, with 11 bases between. This CDR3 has 16 residues. Germline CDR1 and CDR2: LNHDA and SQIVND (reference sequence). This specimen comes from a study of blood T cell repertoires in COVID-19. TCRdb's table, derived via immunoSEQ multiplex PCR, lists solely in-frame clones and lacks some. The data hold 200,000 to 300,000 clones, with 82% observed a single time. Sequences were obtained from peripheral blood. The TCR originated in a woman of 80 years or more with acute or convalescent COVID-19. The rearrangement uses TRBV19 and TRBJ2-1, with D possibly being TRBD1 (6 bases). The DNA for the CDR3 is TGTGCCAGTAGTATAGATTCAGGGGCCCCCTACAATGAGCAGTTCTTC. It yields the protein CASSIDSGAPYNEQFF.